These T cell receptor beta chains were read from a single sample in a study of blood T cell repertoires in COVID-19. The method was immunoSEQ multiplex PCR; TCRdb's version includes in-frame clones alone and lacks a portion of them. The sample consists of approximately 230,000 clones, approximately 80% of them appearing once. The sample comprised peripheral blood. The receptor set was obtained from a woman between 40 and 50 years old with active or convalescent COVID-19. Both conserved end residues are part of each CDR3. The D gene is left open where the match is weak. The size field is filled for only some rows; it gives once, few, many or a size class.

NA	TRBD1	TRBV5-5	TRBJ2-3	TGTGCCAGCAGCTTGAGGACAGGGGGGACAGATACGCAGTATTTT	CASSLRTGGTDTQYF
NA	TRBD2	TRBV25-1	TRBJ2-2	TGTGCCAGCGGGAGGGACGTAGGGGAGCTGTTTTTT	CASGRDVGELFF
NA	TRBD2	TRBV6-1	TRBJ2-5	TGTGCCAGCAGTGAATGGCTAGCGGGGGGCGGGGAGACCCAGTACTTC	CASSEWLAGGGETQYF
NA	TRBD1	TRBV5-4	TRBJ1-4	TGTGCCAGCAGCTCGGACAGGGGCGGTACGGAAAAACTGTTTTTT	CASSSDRGGTEKLFF
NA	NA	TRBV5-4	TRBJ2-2	TGTGCCAGCAGCACCAGACAGTACACCGGGGAGCTGTTTTTT	CASSTRQYTGELFF
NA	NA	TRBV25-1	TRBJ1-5	TGTGCCAGCAGTGGGGGCCGGGATCAGCCCCAGCATTTT	CASSGGRDQPQHF
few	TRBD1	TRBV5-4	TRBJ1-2	TGTGCCAGCAGCTTGGGACAGGGGAAGGGCTACACCTTC	CASSLGQGKGYTF
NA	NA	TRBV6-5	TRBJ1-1	TGTGCCAGCAGACCCTCCCACGGGAGGAACACTGAAGCTTTCTTT	CASRPSHGRNTEAFF
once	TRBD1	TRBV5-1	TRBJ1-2	TGCGCCAGCAGCTCAGGGGGCAGCTATGGCTACACCTTC	CASSSGGSYGYTF
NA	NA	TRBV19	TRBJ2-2	TGTGCCAGTAGGGGCGGACTCTGGGGCGGGGAGCTGTTTTTT	CASRGGLWGGELFF
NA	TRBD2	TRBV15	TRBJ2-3	TGTGCCACCAGCCCATGGGGGGGGACCCCCACAGATACGCAGTATTTT	CATSPWGGTPTDTQYF
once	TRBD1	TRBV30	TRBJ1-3	TGTGCCTGGAGTACTGGACAGGCATGGTCTGGAAACACCATATATTTT	CAWSTGQAWSGNTIYF
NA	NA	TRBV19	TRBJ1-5	TGTGCCAGTAGTCTTCAAGGGGGAATTAGCAATCAGCCCCAGCATTTT	CASSLQGGISNQPQHF
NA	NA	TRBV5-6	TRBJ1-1	TGTGCCAGCAGCCCCGCAGCCAGGGGCGCTGAAGCTTTCTTT	CASSPAARGAEAFF
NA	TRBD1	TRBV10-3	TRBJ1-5	TGTGCCATCAGGGGGACAGGGGGCCATCAGCCCCAGCATTTT	CAIRGTGGHQPQHF
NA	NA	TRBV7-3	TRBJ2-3	TGTGCCAGCAGCCTCTCTAGCACAGATACGCAGTATTTT	CASSLSSTDTQYF
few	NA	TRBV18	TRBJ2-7	TGTGCCAGCTCAACACAGGTGGCACACAGCGAGCAGTACTTC	CASSTQVAHSEQYF
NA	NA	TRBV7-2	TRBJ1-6	TGTGCCAGCAGCTTGACTCAGGGAACGGTCCTCCACTTT	CASSLTQGTVLHF
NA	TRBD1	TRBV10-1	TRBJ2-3	TGCGCCAGCAGTGAGAAGGGGACAGGGGAACTAGATACGCAGTATTTT	CASSEKGTGELDTQYF
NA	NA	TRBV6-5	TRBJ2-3	TGTGCCAGCAGTAACCCTAGAGGAACAGATACGCAGTATTTT	CASSNPRGTDTQYF
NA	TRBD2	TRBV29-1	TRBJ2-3	TGCAGCGCTGGGACTAGCGGGGGGCGAGATACGCAGTATTTT	CSAGTSGGRDTQYF
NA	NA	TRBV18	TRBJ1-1	TGTGCCAGCTCATCTGGACAGTCCAACACTGAAGCTTTCTTT	CASSSGQSNTEAFF
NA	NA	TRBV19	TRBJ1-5	TGTGCCAGTGGCTACAGGGCCACGGCCCAGCATTTT	CASGYRATAQHF
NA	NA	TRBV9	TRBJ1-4	TGTGCCAGCAGCCTGCTGGGGGGTTCTAATGAAAAACTGTTTTTT	CASSLLGGSNEKLFF
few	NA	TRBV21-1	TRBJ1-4	TGTGCCAGCAATTCCGTCCCGGGACAGGGGAGGGAAAAACTGTTTTTT	CASNSVPGQGREKLFF
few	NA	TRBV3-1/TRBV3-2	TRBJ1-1	TGTGCCAGCAGCCAAATGGGAGGGGTGAACACTGAAGCTTTCTTT	CASSQMGGVNTEAFF
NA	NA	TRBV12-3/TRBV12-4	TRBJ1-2	TGTGCCAGCAGTTTAGCCCGCATCGGTGGCTACACCTTC	CASSLARIGGYTF
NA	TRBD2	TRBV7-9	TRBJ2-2	TGTGCCAGCAGTCCACTAGCGGGGGAGAACACCGGGGAGCTGTTTTTT	CASSPLAGENTGELFF
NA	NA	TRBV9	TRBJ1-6	TGTGCCAGCACCCGGGACGGGAGGCAGGGTCCCCTCCACTTT	CASTRDGRQGPLHF
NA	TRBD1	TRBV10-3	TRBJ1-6	TGTGCCACCTGGGGGACAGGCTCCCCCCTCCACTTT	CATWGTGSPLHF
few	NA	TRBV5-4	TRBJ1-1	TGTGCCAGCAGCTGGTCGGGCACTGAAGCTTTCTTT	CASSWSGTEAFF
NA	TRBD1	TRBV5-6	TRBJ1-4	TGTGCCAGCAGCTTGGGGGACAGGGCTAATGAAAAACTGTTTTTT	CASSLGDRANEKLFF
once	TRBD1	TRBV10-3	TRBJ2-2	TGTGCCATCAACCACAGGGGAGACACCGGGGAGCTGTTTTTT	CAINHRGDTGELFF
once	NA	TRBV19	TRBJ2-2	TGTGCCAGTAGCCGCACCGGGGAGCTGTTTTTT	CASSRTGELFF
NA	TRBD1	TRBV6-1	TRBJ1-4	TGTGCCAGCAGTGACCCGGGGACAGCCGAAAAACTGTTTTTT	CASSDPGTAEKLFF
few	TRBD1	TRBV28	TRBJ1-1	TGTGCCAGCAGGCGACAGGGGGGGAACACTGAAGCTTTCTTT	CASRRQGGNTEAFF
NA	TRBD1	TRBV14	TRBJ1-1	TGTGCCAGCAGCCACCGGGACAGGGGGATTAGGTCTGAAGCTTTCTTT	CASSHRDRGIRSEAFF
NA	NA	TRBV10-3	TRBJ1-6	TGTGCCATCAGGGGAGGGACGGAGTCCTCACCCCTCCACTTT	CAIRGGTESSPLHF
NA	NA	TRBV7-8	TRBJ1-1	TGTGCCAGCAGCACAGGTGGGACTGAAGCTTTCTTT	CASSTGGTEAFF
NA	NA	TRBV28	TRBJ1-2	TGTGCCAGCCTCCACAGTTCAGGCGGCTACACCTTC	CASLHSSGGYTF
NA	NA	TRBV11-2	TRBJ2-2	TGTGCCAGCAGCTTGTCAGGGACGAACACCGGGGAGCTGTTTTTT	CASSLSGTNTGELFF
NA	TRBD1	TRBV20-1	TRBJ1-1	TGCAGTGCTAGTGAGGGGGCTCGCGGGGGCACTGAAGCTTTCTTT	CSASEGARGGTEAFF
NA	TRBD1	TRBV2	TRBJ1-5	TGTGCCAGCAGTGAGGGGACAGGGGGCCAGCCCCAGCATTTT	CASSEGTGGQPQHF